This T cell receptor (beta chain) was sequenced in a study of cytomegalovirus exposure and HLA in healthy donors. As for the study in general: Among about 380 genotyped donors, around 80% fell in the Caucasian-associated ancestry cluster.

On this clone itself: What it binds is not known.

With 60 Vbeta and 13 Jbeta primers, the PCR was carried out. Method: immunoSEQ multiplex PCR; TCRdb's copy keeps in-frame clones and lacks some. The sample yields around 170,000 clones, almost 85% seen once. Findings and caveats of the study: It was in a later analysis that TCR association rates were seen to vary by HLA locus, highest for DRB1 and lowest for HLA-C. A missense DCLRE1C variant was associated with V- and J-gene trimming of TCR beta chains in a later analysis, and an independent cohort replicated the association. The study labeled fewer than 200 TCR beta chains cytomegalovirus-associated.

Sample: PBMCs. This TCR was recovered from a boy under 10 years old in good health and CMV-seronegative.

Here the CDR3 reads CASSLEGPGEQYF. CDR3 coding DNA: TGTGCCAGCAGCTTGGAGGGGCCAGGCGAGCAGTACTTC. The rearrangement links TRBV5-4 to TRBJ2-7; TRBD1 is a possible D gene (5 bases). Trimming pared 0 bases from V and 6 bases from J, leaving 10 bases between. The CDR3 runs to 13 residues. The V gene's germline CDR1 is SGHNT and CDR2 YYREEE (reference sequence). The full variable domain, with the rest looked up from reference TRBV5-4 and TRBJ2-7, is ETGVTQSPTHLIKTRGQQVTLRCSSQSGHNTVSWYQQALGQGPQFIFQYYREEENGRGNFPPRFSGLQFPNYSSELNVNALELDDSALYLCASSLEGPGEQYFGPGTRLTVT.